The 17 T cell receptor beta chains below were found in one sample sequenced in a study of T cells after posttransplantation cyclophosphamide. A marrow graft followed busulfan-fludarabine conditioning, with cyclophosphamide on days +3 and +4. The method was immunoSEQ multiplex PCR; TCRdb's version includes in-frame clones alone and lacks a portion of them. The data contain 15,000 or so clones, roughly 93% of them seen just once; the ten biggest clones take up 0.5% to 0.6%. Specimen: CD4+ T cells sorted from blood, collected after allogeneic stem cell transplant with posttransplant cyclophosphamide. These receptors were obtained from a male patient between 60 and 69 years old who received an allogeneic stem cell transplant from a related donor and was CMV-positive. Some T cells may have originated in the graft donor.

The rearrangement uses TRBV5-6 and TRBJ1-1; tentative D call: TRBD1 (6 bases). V was trimmed by 2 bases and J by 0 bases, leaving 14 bases between them. The CDR3 is 16 amino acids. Germline V gives CDR1 SGHDT, CDR2 YYEEEE. This chain's CDR3 is CASSFWQGTMNTEAFF. For the CDR3, the DNA is TGTGCCAGCAGCTTTTGGCAGGGGACCATGAACACTGAAGCTTTCTTT.

The genes are TRBV4-2 and TRBJ2-1; 13 bases are shared with TRBD2. V shed 1 base and J 7 bases; nucleotides not matched to a gene: 13. Germline V gene sequence: CDR1 LGHNA, CDR2 YNFKEQ. The CDR3 is 19 amino acids. CDR3 sequence (DNA): TGTGCCAGCAGCCAAGTTCCCCTACTCACTAGCGGGGGGGCGAATGAGCAGTTCTTC. It specifies CASSQVPLLTSGGANEQFF.

This clone was seen once. The rearrangement uses TRBV6-1 and TRBJ2-1; a possible D gene is TRBD2 (7 bases). The CDR3 covers 18 residues. The V gene lost 0 bases and the J gene lost 3 bases, with 18 bases spanning the gap. The germline gives CDR1 MNHNS, CDR2 SASEGT. CDR3 residues: CASSEASRGAGVYNEQFF. CDR3 coding DNA: TGTGCCAGCAGTGAAGCGAGTCGGGGGGCAGGGGTCTACAATGAGCAGTTCTTC.

V is TRBV7-2 and J is TRBJ2-1; the match to TRBD2 covers 7 bases. Unmatched junction bases numbered 13, after V lost 2 bases and J lost 6 bases. The CDR3 is made up of 17 amino acids. The germline CDR1 and CDR2 sequences are SGHTA and FQGNSA. The CDR3 is CASSLNPAGLGGNEQFF. The DNA of the CDR3 is TGTGCCAGCAGCTTAAATCCAGCGGGATTGGGGGGCAATGAGCAGTTCTTC.

This chain uses TRBV7-2 with TRBJ2-7, with 7 bases lining up with TRBD1. Per germline, CDR1 SGHTA and CDR2 FQGNSA. The CDR3 consists of 14 residues. The ends lost 5 bases at V and 4 bases at J; junction bases unmatched: 8. CDR3 sequence (DNA): TGTGCCAGCAGCCTGTTGAGGACAGGATACGAGCAGTACTTC. It translates to CASSLLRTGYEQYF.

This clone was detected once. V usage is TRBV29-1 and J usage is TRBJ1-2; D not certain. Germline V gene data show CDR1 as SQVTM and CDR2 as ANQGSEA. V was pared by 7 bases and J by 2 bases, with 8 bases between. CDR3 length: 11 residues. CDR3 sequence (DNA): TGCAGCGCTCAGGAAAACTATGGCTACACCTTC. It encodes CSAQENYGYTF.

Comments on this clone: A read error may account for a junction end that differs from germline. At the DNA level, this CDR3 is encoded by other sequences in the same sample as well. This rearrangement joins TRBV28 to TRBJ1-6, with D perhaps TRBD1 (5 bases). Germline values: CDR1 MDHEN, CDR2 SYDVKM. This CDR3 comprises 16 residues. The CDR3 loop is CASKRPGREKNSPLHF. As DNA, the CDR3 is TGTGCCAGCAAACGGCCGGGACGGGAGAAAAATTCCCCCCTCCACTTT.

The V gene is TRBV2, the J gene TRBJ1-3, with unresolved D. Between the trimmed V and J ends, which lost 6 bases and 0 bases, there was a span of 9 bases. The CDR3 has 14 amino acids. Germline-derived CDR1 and CDR2 are SNHLY and FYNNEI. DNA of the CDR3: TGTGCCAGCAGCGTACAGAGCTCTGGAAACACCATATATTTT. Residues: CASSVQSSGNTIYF.

The chain couples TRBV2 to TRBJ2-7; tentatively, D is TRBD1 (6 bases). The CDR3 spans 13 residues. Per germline, CDR1 SNHLY and CDR2 FYNNEI. Trimming took off 7 bases at V and 5 bases at J, with 15 bases between the two ends. The CDR3 is CASNVLQGHEQYF. The DNA for the CDR3 is TGTGCCAGCAACGTATTACAGGGACACGAGCAGTACTTC.

This clone was observed a single time. The chain links TRBV28 to TRBJ2-2, with 9 bases identical to TRBD1. CDR3 length equals 14 residues. V lost 6 bases to trimming and J lost 7 bases; unmatched junction nucleotides: 6. Per the germline V gene, CDR1 is MDHEN and CDR2 is SYDVKM. The CDR3 DNA follows: TGTGCCAGCAGCTCGACAGGGGGTGTCGGGGAGCTGTTTTTT. Amino acid sequence: CASSSTGGVGELFF.

The chain recombines TRBV28 with TRBJ2-7, with 8 positions matching TRBD1. The CDR3 runs to 17 residues. Germline-derived CDR1 and CDR2 are MDHEN and SYDVKM. The CDR3 DNA reads as TGTGTCTCCGCTGCACGACTCCGGGACAGGAGGTCCTACGAGCAGTACTTC. It specifies CVSAARLRDRRSYEQYF.

V usage is TRBV19 and J usage is TRBJ1-5; a weak D match, TRBD1 (5 bases). The CDR3 extends over 18 amino acids. Per the germline V gene, CDR1 is LNHDA and CDR2 is SQIVND (reference sequence). V shed 1 base and J shed 2 bases, with 18 bases lying between them. The CDR3 DNA is TGTGCCAGTAGTATAGGCCCCGGATCGGGCAGGGGCAATCAGCCCCAGCATTTT. Its protein product is CASSIGPGSGRGNQPQHF.

The chain uses TRBV6-5 and TRBJ1-6; D call uncertain. Germline V gene sequence: CDR1 MNHEY, CDR2 SVGAGI. The CDR3 totals 14 residues. Trimming shortened V by 2 bases and J by 9 bases, and 11 bases separated the two germline ends. The CDR3 reads CASSYEGRGSPLHF. The DNA for the CDR3 is TGTGCCAGCAGTTACGAGGGCCGAGGTTCACCCCTCCACTTT.

For the CDR3, the DNA is TGCGCCAGCAGCCAAGTAGGACAGGGGTTGACAGATACGCAGTATTTT. Protein product: CASSQVGQGLTDTQYF. The chain links TRBV4-1 to TRBJ2-3; 9 bases align to TRBD1. V shed 1 base and J 3 bases; nucleotides not matched to a gene: 5. Looked up from germline, CDR1 is MGHRA and CDR2 is YSYEKL. The CDR3 totals 16 residues.

A few counts support this clone. The CDR3 nucleotides read TGTGCCAGCAGGGATCAGGGGATAATGAACACTGAAGCTTTCTTT. It translates to CASRDQGIMNTEAFF. This chain connects TRBV2 to TRBJ1-1; TRBD1 is a possible D gene (6 bases). Trimming shortened V by 6 bases and J by 0 bases, and 14 bases separated the two germline ends. This CDR3 has 15 residues. In germline, CDR1 is SNHLY, CDR2 FYNNEI.

The chain uses TRBV2 and TRBJ1-1; D is undetermined. This CDR3 is 20 amino acids long. Deletions cut 0 bases from V and 1 base from J, with 24 bases between. Germline CDR1 reads SNHLY; CDR2 reads FYNNEI. This chain's CDR3 is CASSEATPGRSTFSNTEAFF. CDR3 coding DNA: TGTGCCAGCAGTGAAGCAACCCCCGGCAGGTCAACTTTCTCGAACACTGAAGCTTTCTTT.

This clone was recorded once. The gene calls are TRBV5-4 and TRBJ2-7, with TRBD1 matching over 9 bases. V lost 4 bases to trimming and J lost 2 bases; unmatched junction nucleotides: 7. The CDR3 is 15 amino acids. CDR1 is SGHNT, CDR2 YYREEE, per germline (reference sequence). CDR3 DNA: TGTGCCAGCAGCCAGCGACAGGGGGGTCCCTACGAGCAGTACTTC. This translates into CASSQRQGGPYEQYF.